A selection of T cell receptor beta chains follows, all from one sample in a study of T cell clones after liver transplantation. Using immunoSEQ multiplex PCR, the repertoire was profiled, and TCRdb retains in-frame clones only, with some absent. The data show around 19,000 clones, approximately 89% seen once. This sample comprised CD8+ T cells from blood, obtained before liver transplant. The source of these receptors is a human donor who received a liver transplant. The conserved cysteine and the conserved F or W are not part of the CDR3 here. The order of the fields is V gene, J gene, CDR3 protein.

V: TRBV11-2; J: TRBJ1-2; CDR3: ASSLEDRGYGYT
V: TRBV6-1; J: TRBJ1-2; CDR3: ASSADRGYGYT
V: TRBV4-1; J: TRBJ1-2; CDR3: ASSQDPGRAQGYT
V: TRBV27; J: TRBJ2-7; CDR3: ASSLRPTGGAEQY
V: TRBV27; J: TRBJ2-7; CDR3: ASSFGVWGEQY
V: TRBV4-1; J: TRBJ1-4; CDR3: ASSQGGGANEKLF
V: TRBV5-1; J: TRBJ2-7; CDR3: ASSPGTSSYEQY
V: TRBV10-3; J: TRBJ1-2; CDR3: AISEAGGLLGYGYT
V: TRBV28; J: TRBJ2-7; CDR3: ASSSVGGVAEQY
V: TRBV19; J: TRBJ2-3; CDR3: ASTPAGAGDTQY